Below are 19 T cell receptor beta chains sequenced from a single sample in a study of blood T cell repertoires in COVID-19. Repertoires were generated with immunoSEQ multiplex PCR, while TCRdb's copy carries only in-frame clones and drops some. The repertoire includes fewer than 150,000 clones, roughly 85% of them detected once, and around 3.2% sits in the top ten. Sequencing was done on a sample of peripheral blood. These receptor sequences come from a middle-aged man with acute or convalescent COVID-19.

The CDR3 spells CASTPRRPGSSGYTF. The CDR3 DNA is TGTGCCAGCACTCCCAGGCGTCCAGGGTCATCTGGCTACACCTTC. The chain is built from TRBV6-6 and TRBJ1-2, with a tentative D call TRBD1 (5 bases). Deletions cut 7 bases from V and 7 bases from J, with 22 bases between. The CDR3 loop spans 15 amino acids. Per the germline V gene, CDR1 is MNHNY and CDR2 is SVGAGI (reference sequence).

This chain links TRBV28 with TRBJ1-3, with 7 bases aligning to TRBD1. Germline V gives CDR1 MDHEN, CDR2 SYDVKM. The trim removed 4 bases at V and 2 bases at J, leaving 14 bases unmatched. The CDR3 extends over 18 amino acids. The chain's CDR3 is CASSSYPGQPRTGNTIYF. As DNA, the CDR3 is TGTGCCAGCAGTTCCTACCCGGGACAGCCACGGACTGGAAACACCATATATTTT. Drawing the rest from reference TRBV28 and TRBJ1-3, the complete variable domain is DVKVTQSSRYLVKRTGEKVFLECVQDMDHENMFWYRQDPGLGLRLIYFSYDVKMKEKGDIPEGYSVSREKKERFSLILESASTNQTSMYLCASSSYPGQPRTGNTIYFGEGSWLTVV.

CDR3 amino acids: CAISQGRTEAFF. As DNA, the CDR3 is TGTGCCATCTCCCAGGGTCGCACTGAAGCTTTCTTT. V is TRBV10-3 and J is TRBJ1-1; a possible D gene is TRBD1 (5 bases). The CDR3 totals 12 residues. The V end lost 8 bases, the J end lost 4 bases, and 11 bases lay between the germline ends. CDR1 and CDR2 (germline): ENHRY, SYGVKD.

The V call is TRBV6-5, the J call TRBJ2-5; TRBD1 agrees at 9 bases. The J segment lost 5 bases and the V segment lost 8 bases, leaving 12 bases of the junction unmatched. The CDR3 length is 15 residues. CDR1 MNHEY and CDR2 SVGAGI come from the germline V gene. Here the CDR3 reads CASDNSGTGRETQYF. The CDR3 coding sequence is TGTGCCAGCGATAATTCCGGGACAGGGAGGGAGACCCAGTACTTC.

This clone was recorded many times. Here the CDR3 reads CASSASSGGADTQYF. In DNA form, the CDR3 reads TGTGCCAGCAGCGCTTCTAGCGGGGGGGCAGATACGCAGTATTTT. This chain connects TRBV6-4 to TRBJ2-3; TRBD2 aligns across 12 bases. CDR3 size: 15 residues. Germline V lookup: CDR1 MRHNA, CDR2 SNTAGT. V lost 6 bases, J lost 4 bases, and 5 bases stayed unmatched.

The V gene is TRBV11-3, the J gene TRBJ2-2; D gene ambiguous. Trimming left V 1 base short and J 7 bases short, with 10 bases between. The CDR3 contains 14 residues. Looked up from germline, CDR1 is SGHNT and CDR2 is YENEEA. The CDR3 region has the DNA TGTGCCAGCAGCTTAGTACGGTCCGGCGGGGAGCTGTTTTTT. Protein product: CASSLVRSGGELFF.

This chain uses TRBV9 with TRBJ2-1; 8 nucleotides match TRBD2. This CDR3 region has 16 residues. Germline V gene sequence: CDR1 SGDLS, CDR2 YYNGEE. The V and J ends lost 4 bases and 5 bases, in that order; junction bases with no gene match: 11. The CDR3: CASSLLRLAGNNEQFF. The CDR3 DNA reads as TGTGCCAGCAGCCTCCTACGATTAGCGGGGAACAATGAGCAGTTCTTC.

The chain couples TRBV9 to TRBJ2-2; D perhaps matches TRBD2 (7 bases). Germline values: CDR1 SGDLS, CDR2 YYNGEE. Trimming cost V 7 bases and J 4 bases, with 17 bases left between them. The CDR3 totals 15 residues. CDR3 amino acids: CASRTGEGGTGELFF. DNA of the CDR3: TGTGCCAGCCGCACCGGGGAGGGGGGCACCGGGGAGCTGTTTTTT. Full variable domain (remainder filled in from reference TRBV9 and TRBJ2-2): DSGVTQTPKHLITATGQRVTLRCSPRSGDLSVYWYQQSLDQGLQFLIQYYNGEERAKGNILERFSAQQFPDLHSELNLSSLELGDSALYFCASRTGEGGTGELFFGEGSRLTVL.

This rearrangement joins TRBV19 to TRBJ2-3; tentatively, D is TRBD2 (6 bases). Trimming took off 6 bases at V and 2 bases at J, with 21 bases between the two ends. The CDR3 length is 17 residues. Germline assignment: CDR1 LNHDA and CDR2 SQIVND (reference sequence). The CDR3 reads CASSLLGVAEITDTQYF. CDR3 coding DNA: TGTGCCAGTAGCCTCCTTGGGGTAGCGGAGATCACAGATACGCAGTATTTT. Full variable domain (rest looked up from reference TRBV19 and TRBJ2-3): DGGITQSPKYLFRKEGQNVTLSCEQNLNHDAMYWYRQDPGQGLRLIYYSQIVNDFQKGDIAEGYSVSREKKESFPLTVTSAQKNPTAFYLCASSLLGVAEITDTQYFGPGTRLTVL.

The CDR3 region has the DNA TGTGCCAGCAGCCTAGCAGGACTAGCGGGACTGACCGGGGAGCTGTTTTTT. It codes for CASSLAGLAGLTGELFF. V and J are TRBV4-2 and TRBJ2-2; TRBD2 matches 12 bases. The V gene end was trimmed by 4 bases and the J gene end by 5 bases; junction bases not matched to a gene: 8. CDR1 LGHNA and CDR2 YNFKEQ come from the germline V gene. The CDR3 has 17 residues.

V and J are TRBV21-1 and TRBJ2-7; the table gives TRBD1 as D, unverified against the DNA. TRBV21-1 is designated a pseudogene. CDR3 length equals 15 residues. CDR3 protein: CASIPTGGPYYEQYF. The CDR3 DNA reads as TGTGCCAGCATCCCAACAGGTGGCCCGTACTACGAGCAGTACTTC.

This clone was observed a few times. J is TRBJ1-6 and V is TRBV6-5; D possibly corresponds to TRBD1 (6 bases). The CDR3 has 14 residues. V dropped 6 bases and J dropped 0 bases, with 6 bases sitting between them. The germline CDR1 and CDR2 sequences are MNHEY and SVGAGI. CDR3 loop: CASRGGSYNSPLHF. The DNA for the CDR3 is TGTGCCAGCAGAGGGGGCTCCTATAATTCACCCCTCCACTTT.

This chain links TRBV6-6 with TRBJ2-1; perhaps TRBD2 as D (6 bases). Germline loops: CDR1 MNHNY, CDR2 SVGAGI (reference sequence). V gave up 5 bases and J gave up 7 bases, with 9 bases separating them. The CDR3 contains 12 residues. The CDR3 loop is CASSRDWNEQFF. DNA for the CDR3: TGTGCCAGCAGTCGGGACTGGAATGAGCAGTTCTTC.

The CDR3 sequence: CASSPIPFGTQYF. CDR3 sequence (DNA): TGTGCCAGCAGTCCGATCCCTTTCGGTACGCAGTATTTT. The rearrangement uses TRBV27 and TRBJ2-3; D gene uncertain. Trimming took 5 bases from V and 8 from J, leaving 14 bases between them. The CDR3 has 13 residues. Germline CDR1 and CDR2: MNHEY and SMNVEV (reference sequence).

This clone appeared a few times. The chain joins TRBV30 to TRBJ1-2; 10 bases fit TRBD1. Trimming removed 5 bases from V and 1 base from J; junction bases left unmatched: 10. The CDR3 is 16 amino acids. CDR1 GTSNPN and CDR2 SVGIG come from the germline V gene (reference sequence). CDR3: CAWSRDRGDINYGYTF. The CDR3 bases are TGTGCCTGGTCGAGGGACAGGGGCGACATTAACTATGGCTACACCTTC.

In DNA, the CDR3 is TGTGCCTGGAGTGTCCTGGACAGGAGAAGCTATGGCTACACCTTC. This gives the protein CAWSVLDRRSYGYTF. The rearrangement joins TRBV30 to TRBJ1-2; 7 bases line up with TRBD1. Germline CDR1 GTSNPN, CDR2 SVGIG (reference sequence). The J segment lost 4 bases and the V segment lost 0 bases, leaving 8 bases of the junction unmatched. This CDR3 comprises 15 residues.

The V and J genes are TRBV15 and TRBJ2-7; no clear D gene. V dropped 0 bases and J dropped 5 bases, with 5 bases sitting between them. The CDR3 is made up of 12 amino acids. From germline, CDR1 is LNHNV and CDR2 YYDKDF (reference sequence). The CDR3 here is CATSRDLHEQYF. In DNA, the CDR3 is TGTGCCACCAGCAGAGATCTCCACGAGCAGTACTTC.

The chain joins TRBV9 to TRBJ2-7; 8 bases are a match to TRBD2. CDR3 length: 14 amino acids. V lost 2 bases to trimming and J lost 3 bases; unmatched junction nucleotides: 4. Germline CDR1 is SGDLS and CDR2 is YYNGEE. The CDR3: CASSVTRGGYEQYF. The CDR3 bases are TGTGCCAGCAGCGTCACCCGGGGGGGCTACGAGCAGTACTTC.

The chain employs TRBV25-1 and TRBJ2-3; 8 bases match TRBD2. This CDR3 has 17 residues. Trimming cost V 1 base and J 5 bases; bases outside gene matches: 11. In germline, CDR1 is MGHDK, CDR2 SYGVNS. The CDR3 reads CASSESGSGGVLDTQYF. The CDR3 DNA sequence: TGTGCCAGCAGTGAATCGGGCAGCGGGGGTGTATTAGATACGCAGTATTTT.